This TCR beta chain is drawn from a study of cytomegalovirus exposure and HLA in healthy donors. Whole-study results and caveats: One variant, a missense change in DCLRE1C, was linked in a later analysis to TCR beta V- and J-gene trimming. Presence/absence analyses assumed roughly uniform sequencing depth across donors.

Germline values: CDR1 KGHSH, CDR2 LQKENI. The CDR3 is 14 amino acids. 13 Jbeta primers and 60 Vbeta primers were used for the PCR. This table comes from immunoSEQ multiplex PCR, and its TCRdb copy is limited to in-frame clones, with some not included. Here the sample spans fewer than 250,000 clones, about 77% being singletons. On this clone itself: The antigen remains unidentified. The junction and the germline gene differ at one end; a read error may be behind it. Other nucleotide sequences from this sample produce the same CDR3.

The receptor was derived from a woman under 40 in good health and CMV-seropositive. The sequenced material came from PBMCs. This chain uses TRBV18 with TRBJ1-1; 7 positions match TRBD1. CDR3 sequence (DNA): TGTGCCAGCTCGCCACAGGGGCTGAACACTGAAGCTTTCTTT. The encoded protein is CASSPQGLNTEAFF. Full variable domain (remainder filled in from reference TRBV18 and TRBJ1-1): NAGVMQNPRHLVRRRGQEARLRCSPMKGHSHVYWYRQLPEEGLKFMVYLQKENIIDESGMPKERFSAEFPKEGPSILRIQQVVRGDSAAYFCASSPQGLNTEAFFGQGTRLTVV.